A single T cell receptor (beta chain) is shown here with its context. What it recognizes is unknown. This entry belongs to a study of cytotoxic CD8 clonotypes in ibrutinib-treated CLL. Across the study: Sample averages reached hundreds of thousands of productive templates and 94,082 productive rearrangements.

TCRdb's copy holds only in-frame clones and misses some; the assay was immunoSEQ multiplex PCR. The sample yields around 26,000 clones, around 85% seen once. Germline trimming cut 2 bases from V and 3 bases from J; bases unmatched to any gene: 0. Germline CDR1 reads MGHDK; CDR2 reads SYGVNS. The length of the CDR3 is 14 residues. The authors obtained around 1.8 micrograms of genomic DNA from cryopreserved PBMCs for TCR beta libraries. Notes on the study in general: Clonality rose at ibrutinib response, held steady in sustained remission, and fell toward baseline at progression. Sustained-remission and progressing patients had different sampling times.

The clonotype originates from a human donor with chronic lymphocytic leukemia. The source material was PBMCs, sampled after 24 months of ibrutinib treatment. This chain connects TRBV25-1 to TRBJ2-2; 7 bases align to TRBD1. The CDR3 DNA reads TGTGCCAGCAGTGAACAGGGGGACACCGGGGAGCTGTTTTTT. Translation gives CASSEQGDTGELFF. The whole variable domain, remainder taken from reference TRBV25-1 and TRBJ2-2, is EADIYQTPRYLVIGTGKKITLECSQTMGHDKMYWYQQDPGMELHLIHYSYGVNSTEKGDLSSESTVSRIRTEHFPLTLESARPSHTSQYLCASSEQGDTGELFFGEGSRLTVL.